Below, 2 T cell receptor beta chains from the same sample are listed, as sequenced in a study of T-cell memory formation after mild COVID-19. One entry per CDR3 protein results from TCRdb running MiXCR on the 5' RACE reads. The sample records roughly 350,000 distinct CDR3 sequences, roughly 20% being singletons. Sequenced: PBMCs or a T cell subset sorted from them (not recorded which). These receptors came from an adult woman who had mild COVID-19 (a few samples of this study predate the infection). Cell type and time point are not known.

This clonotype was found a few times. This sequence joins TRBV10-2 and TRBJ1-2; the D is unclear. V gave up 0 bases and J gave up 0 bases, with 17 bases separating them. Germline V gene lookup returns CDR1 WSHSY and CDR2 SAAADI. This CDR3 region has 18 residues. For the CDR3, the DNA is TGCGCCAGCAGTGAGTCGAAGATGATGGGAGAGACTAACTATGGCTACACCTTC. This gives the protein CASSESKMMGETNYGYTF.

The rearrangement links TRBV6-1 to TRBJ2-3, with 8 bases aligning to TRBD1. The germline CDR1 and CDR2 sequences are MNHNS and SASEGT. This CDR3 spans 15 amino acids. V shed 4 bases, J shed 3 bases, and the junction held 6 bases outside the gene matches. In nucleotides, the CDR3 is TGTGCCAGCAGTGGGCGGACAGGGCTTACAGATACGCAGTATTTT. Amino acids: CASSGRTGLTDTQYF.